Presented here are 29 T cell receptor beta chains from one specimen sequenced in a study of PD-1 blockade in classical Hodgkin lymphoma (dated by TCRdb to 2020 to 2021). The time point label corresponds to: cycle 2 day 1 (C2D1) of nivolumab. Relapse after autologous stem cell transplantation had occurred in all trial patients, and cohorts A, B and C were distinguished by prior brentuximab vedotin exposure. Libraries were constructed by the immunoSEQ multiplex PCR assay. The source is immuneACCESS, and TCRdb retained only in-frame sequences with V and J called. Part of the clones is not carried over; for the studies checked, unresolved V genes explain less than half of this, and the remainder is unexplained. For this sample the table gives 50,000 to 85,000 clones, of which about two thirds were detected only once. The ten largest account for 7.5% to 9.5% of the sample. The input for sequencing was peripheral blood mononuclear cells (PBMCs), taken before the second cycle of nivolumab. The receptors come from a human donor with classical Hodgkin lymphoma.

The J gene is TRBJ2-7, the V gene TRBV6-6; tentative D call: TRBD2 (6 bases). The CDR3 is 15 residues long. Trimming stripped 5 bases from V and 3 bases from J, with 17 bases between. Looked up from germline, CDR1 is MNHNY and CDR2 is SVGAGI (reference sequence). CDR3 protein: CASSAMWRGDYEQYF. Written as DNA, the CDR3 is TGTGCCAGCAGTGCCATGTGGAGGGGCGACTACGAGCAGTACTTC.

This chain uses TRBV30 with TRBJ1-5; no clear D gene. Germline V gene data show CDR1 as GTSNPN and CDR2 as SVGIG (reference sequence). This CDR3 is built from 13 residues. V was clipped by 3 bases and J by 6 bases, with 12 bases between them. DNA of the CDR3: TGTGCCTGGAGGGGAGGGAATGGTCAGCCCCAGCATTTT. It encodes CAWRGGNGQPQHF.

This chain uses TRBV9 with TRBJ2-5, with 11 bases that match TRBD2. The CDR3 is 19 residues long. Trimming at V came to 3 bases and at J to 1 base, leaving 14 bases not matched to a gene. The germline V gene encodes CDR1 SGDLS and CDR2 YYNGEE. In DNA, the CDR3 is TGTGCCAGCAGCGAAGGGATTAGCGGGGGGGCGGTTCCCCAAGAGACCCAGTACTTC. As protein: CASSEGISGGAVPQETQYF.

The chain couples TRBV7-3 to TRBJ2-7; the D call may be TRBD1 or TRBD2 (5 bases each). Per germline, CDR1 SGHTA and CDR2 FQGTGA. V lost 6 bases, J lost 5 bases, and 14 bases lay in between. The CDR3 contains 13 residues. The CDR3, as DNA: TGTGCCAGCAGTCATCTGGGGGTAAACGAGCAGTACTTC. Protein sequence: CASSHLGVNEQYF.

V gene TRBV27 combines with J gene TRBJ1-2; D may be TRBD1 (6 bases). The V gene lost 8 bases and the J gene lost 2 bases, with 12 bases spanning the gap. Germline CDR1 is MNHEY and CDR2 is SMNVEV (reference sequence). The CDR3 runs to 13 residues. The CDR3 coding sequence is TGTGCCAGCCGACAGGACATAAACTATGGCTACACCTTC. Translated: CASRQDINYGYTF.

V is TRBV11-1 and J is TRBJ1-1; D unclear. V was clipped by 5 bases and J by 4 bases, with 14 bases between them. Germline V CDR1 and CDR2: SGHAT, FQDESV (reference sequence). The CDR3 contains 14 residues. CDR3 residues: CASSTHGRPTEAFF. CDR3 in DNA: TGTGCCAGCAGCACCCACGGACGGCCCACTGAAGCTTTCTTT.

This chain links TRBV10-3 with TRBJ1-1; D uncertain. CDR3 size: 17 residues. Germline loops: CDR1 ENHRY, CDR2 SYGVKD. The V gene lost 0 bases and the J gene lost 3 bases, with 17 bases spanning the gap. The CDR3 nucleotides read TGTGCCATCAGTGAGTCCGGGGTTGGGTATTTGTACACTGAAGCTTTCTTT. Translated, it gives CAISESGVGYLYTEAFF.

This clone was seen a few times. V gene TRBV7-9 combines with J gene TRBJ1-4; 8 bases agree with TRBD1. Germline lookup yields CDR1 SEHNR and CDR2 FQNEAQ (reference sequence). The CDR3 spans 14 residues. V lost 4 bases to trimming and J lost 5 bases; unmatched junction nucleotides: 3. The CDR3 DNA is TGTGCCAGCAGCTCGGACAGGGAGAATGAAAAACTGTTTTTT. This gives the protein CASSSDRENEKLFF.

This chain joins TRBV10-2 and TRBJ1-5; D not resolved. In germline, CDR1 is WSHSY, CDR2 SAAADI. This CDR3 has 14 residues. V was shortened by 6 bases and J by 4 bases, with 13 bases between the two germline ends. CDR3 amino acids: CASSAGLWNQPQHF. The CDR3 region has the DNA TGCGCCAGCAGCGCTGGGTTATGGAATCAGCCCCAGCATTTT.

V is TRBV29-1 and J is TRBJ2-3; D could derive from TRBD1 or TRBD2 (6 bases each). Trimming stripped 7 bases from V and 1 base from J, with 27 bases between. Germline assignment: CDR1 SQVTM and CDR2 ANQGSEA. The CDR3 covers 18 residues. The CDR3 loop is CSAGGGRGPLPRTDTQYF. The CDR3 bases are TGCAGCGCCGGTGGGGGACGGGGGCCACTCCCCCGCACAGATACGCAGTATTTT.

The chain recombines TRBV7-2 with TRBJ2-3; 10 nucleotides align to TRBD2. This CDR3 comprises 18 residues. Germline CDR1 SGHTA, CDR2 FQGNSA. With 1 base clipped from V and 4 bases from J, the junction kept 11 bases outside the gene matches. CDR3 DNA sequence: TGTGCCAGCAGCTTAGGATTTCGGCTAGCGGGAGAATCAGATACGCAGTATTTT. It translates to CASSLGFRLAGESDTQYF.

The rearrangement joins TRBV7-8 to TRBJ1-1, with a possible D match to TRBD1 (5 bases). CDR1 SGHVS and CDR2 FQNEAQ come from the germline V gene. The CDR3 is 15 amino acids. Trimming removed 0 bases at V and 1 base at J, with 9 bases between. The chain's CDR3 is CASSLAAGSNTEAFF. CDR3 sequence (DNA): TGTGCCAGCAGCTTAGCGGCAGGGTCGAACACTGAAGCTTTCTTT.

As DNA, the CDR3 is TGCGCCAGCAGCCAAGAGTCAGATTTATCCTACGAGCAGTACTTC. The encoded protein is CASSQESDLSYEQYF. V usage is TRBV4-1 and J usage is TRBJ2-7; D uncertain. Germline V gene sequence: CDR1 MGHRA, CDR2 YSYEKL. The CDR3 is 15 amino acids. Trimming removed 0 bases from V and 1 base from J, with 10 bases in between.

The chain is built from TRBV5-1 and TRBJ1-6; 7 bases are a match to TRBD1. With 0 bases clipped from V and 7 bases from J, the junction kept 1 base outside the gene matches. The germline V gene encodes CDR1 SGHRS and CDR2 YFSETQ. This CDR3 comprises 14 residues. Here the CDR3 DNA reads TGCGCCAGCAGCTTGGAGGGACAGAATTCACCCCTCCACTTT. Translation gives CASSLEGQNSPLHF.

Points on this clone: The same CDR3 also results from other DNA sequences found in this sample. The CDR3 here is CAWSVGLSSYNEQFF. The CDR3, as DNA: TGTGCCTGGAGCGTTGGACTTAGCTCCTACAATGAGCAGTTCTTC. The V call is TRBV30, the J call TRBJ2-1; tentatively, D is TRBD2 (5 bases). The CDR3 runs to 15 residues. V lost 3 bases and J lost 0, with 12 bases in between. In germline, CDR1 is GTSNPN, CDR2 SVGIG (reference sequence).

CDR3: CASSEGTGRVGELFF. The CDR3 DNA reads as TGTGCCAGCAGTGAAGGGACAGGGAGGGTCGGGGAGCTGTTTTTT. The chain recombines TRBV2 with TRBJ2-2; the D gene is possibly TRBD1 (8 bases). Trimming pared 1 base from V and 7 bases from J, leaving 13 bases between. The CDR3 covers 15 residues. Germline V gene data show CDR1 as SNHLY and CDR2 as FYNNEI.

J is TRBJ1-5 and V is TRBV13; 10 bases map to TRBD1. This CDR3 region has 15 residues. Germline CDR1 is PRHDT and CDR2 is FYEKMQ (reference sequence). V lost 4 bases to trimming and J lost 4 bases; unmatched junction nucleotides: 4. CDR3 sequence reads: CASSSRDRGNQPQHF. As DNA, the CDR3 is TGTGCCAGCAGCTCCCGGGACAGGGGTAATCAGCCCCAGCATTTT.

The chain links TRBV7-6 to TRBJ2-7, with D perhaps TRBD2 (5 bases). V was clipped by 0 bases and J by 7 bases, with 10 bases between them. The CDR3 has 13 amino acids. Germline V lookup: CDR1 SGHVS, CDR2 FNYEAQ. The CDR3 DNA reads TGTGCCAGCAGCTTAGCCGCCCCGGGAGAGCAGTACTTC. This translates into CASSLAAPGEQYF.

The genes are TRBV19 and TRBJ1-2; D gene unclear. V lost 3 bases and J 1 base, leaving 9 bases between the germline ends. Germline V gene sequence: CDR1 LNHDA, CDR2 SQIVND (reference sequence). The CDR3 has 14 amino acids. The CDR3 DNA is TGTGCCAGTAGTATCGGACTCGATAACTATGGCTACACCTTC. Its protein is CASSIGLDNYGYTF.

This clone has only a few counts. In nucleotides, the CDR3 is TGTGCCAGCAGTGAGTTAGCGGGCACCGGGGAGCTGTTTTTT. Its translation: CASSELAGTGELFF. The chain has TRBV6-1 and TRBJ2-2; TRBD2 agrees at 7 bases. The CDR3 contains 14 residues. V lost 3 bases and J lost 4; bases outside the gene matches: 2. The V gene's germline CDR1 is MNHNS and CDR2 SASEGT.

The CDR3 DNA reads TGTGCCAGCAGCTTGACGGCCAATAATTCACCCCTCCACTTT. Protein sequence: CASSLTANNSPLHF. The gene calls are TRBV5-6 and TRBJ1-6, with unresolved D. V was shortened by 1 base and J by 5 bases, with 7 bases between the two germline ends. This CDR3 region has 14 residues. The germline gives CDR1 SGHDT, CDR2 YYEEEE.

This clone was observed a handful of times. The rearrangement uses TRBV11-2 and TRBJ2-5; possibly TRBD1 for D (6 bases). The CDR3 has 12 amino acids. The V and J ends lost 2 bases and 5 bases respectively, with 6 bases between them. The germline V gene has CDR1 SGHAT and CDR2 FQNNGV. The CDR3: CASSLTGETQYF. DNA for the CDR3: TGTGCCAGCAGCTTAACAGGGGAGACCCAGTACTTC.

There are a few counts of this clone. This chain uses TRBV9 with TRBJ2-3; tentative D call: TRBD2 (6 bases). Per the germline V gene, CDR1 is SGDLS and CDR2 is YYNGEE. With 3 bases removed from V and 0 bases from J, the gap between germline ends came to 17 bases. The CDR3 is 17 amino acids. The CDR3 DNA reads TGTGCCAGCAGCGCACGCTGGGGGGACTCTAGCACAGATACGCAGTATTTT. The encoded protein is CASSARWGDSSTDTQYF. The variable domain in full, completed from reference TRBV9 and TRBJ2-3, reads DSGVTQTPKHLITATGQRVTLRCSPRSGDLSVYWYQQSLDQGLQFLIQYYNGEERAKGNILERFSAQQFPDLHSELNLSSLELGDSALYFCASSARWGDSSTDTQYFGPGTRLTVL.

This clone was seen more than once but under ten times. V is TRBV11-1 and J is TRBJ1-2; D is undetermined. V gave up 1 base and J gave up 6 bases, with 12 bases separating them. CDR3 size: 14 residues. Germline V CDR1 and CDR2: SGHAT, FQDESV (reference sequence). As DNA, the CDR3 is TGTGCCAGCAGCTTAGTCGGGGATCATGATGGCTACACCTTC. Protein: CASSLVGDHDGYTF.

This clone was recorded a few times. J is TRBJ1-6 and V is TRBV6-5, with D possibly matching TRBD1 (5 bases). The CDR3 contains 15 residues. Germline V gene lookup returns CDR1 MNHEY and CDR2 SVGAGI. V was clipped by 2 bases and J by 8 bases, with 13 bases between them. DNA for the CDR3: TGTGCCAGCAGTTACAGTTGGCAGGGCGATTCACCCCTCCACTTT. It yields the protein CASSYSWQGDSPLHF.

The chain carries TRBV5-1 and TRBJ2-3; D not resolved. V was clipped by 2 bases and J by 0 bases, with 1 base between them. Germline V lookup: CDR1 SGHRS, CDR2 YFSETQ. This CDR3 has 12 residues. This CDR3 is CASSFSTDTQYF. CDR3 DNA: TGCGCCAGCAGCTTTAGCACAGATACGCAGTATTTT. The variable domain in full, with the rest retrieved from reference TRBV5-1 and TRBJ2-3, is KAGVTQTPRYLIKTRGQQVTLSCSPISGHRSVSWYQQTPGQGLQFLFEYFSETQRNKGNFPGRFSGRQFSNSRSEMNVSTLELGDSALYLCASSFSTDTQYFGPGTRLTVL.

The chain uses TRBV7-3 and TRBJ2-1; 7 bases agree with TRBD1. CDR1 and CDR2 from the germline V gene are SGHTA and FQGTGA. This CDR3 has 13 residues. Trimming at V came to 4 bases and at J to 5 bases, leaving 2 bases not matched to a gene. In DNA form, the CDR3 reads TGTGCCAGCAGCTCCACAGGGGACAATGAGCAGTTCTTC. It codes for CASSSTGDNEQFF.

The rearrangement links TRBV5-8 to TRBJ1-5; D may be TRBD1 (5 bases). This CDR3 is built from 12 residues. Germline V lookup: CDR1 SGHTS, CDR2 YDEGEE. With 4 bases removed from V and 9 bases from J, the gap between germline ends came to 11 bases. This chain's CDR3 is CASSGGVGPQHF. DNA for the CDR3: TGTGCCAGCAGCGGGGGGGTCGGGCCCCAGCATTTT. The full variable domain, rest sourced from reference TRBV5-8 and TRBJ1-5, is EAGVTQSPTHLIKTRGQQATLRCSPISGHTSVYWYQQALGLGLQFLLWYDEGEERNRGNFPPRFSGRQFPNYSSELNVNALELEDSALYLCASSGGVGPQHFGDGTRLSIL.

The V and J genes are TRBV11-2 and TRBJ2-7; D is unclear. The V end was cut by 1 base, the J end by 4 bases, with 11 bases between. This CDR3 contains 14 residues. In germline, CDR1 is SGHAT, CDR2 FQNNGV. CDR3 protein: CASSLGAISYEQYF. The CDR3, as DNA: TGTGCCAGCAGCTTAGGAGCGATCTCTTACGAGCAGTACTTC.